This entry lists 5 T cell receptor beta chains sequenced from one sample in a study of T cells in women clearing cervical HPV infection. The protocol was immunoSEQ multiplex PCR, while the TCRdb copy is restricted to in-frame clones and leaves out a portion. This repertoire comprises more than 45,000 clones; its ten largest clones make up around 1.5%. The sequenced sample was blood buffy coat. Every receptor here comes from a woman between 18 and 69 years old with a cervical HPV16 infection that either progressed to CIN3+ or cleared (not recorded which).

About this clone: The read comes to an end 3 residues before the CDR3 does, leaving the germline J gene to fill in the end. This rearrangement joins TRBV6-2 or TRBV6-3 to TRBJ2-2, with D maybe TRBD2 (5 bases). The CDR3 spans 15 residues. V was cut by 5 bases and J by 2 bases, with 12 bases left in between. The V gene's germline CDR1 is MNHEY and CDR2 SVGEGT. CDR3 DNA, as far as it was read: TGTGCCAGCAGTACCCAGTGGACTAACACCGGGGAG. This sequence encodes CASSTQWTNTGE. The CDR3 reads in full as CASSTQWTNTGELFF.

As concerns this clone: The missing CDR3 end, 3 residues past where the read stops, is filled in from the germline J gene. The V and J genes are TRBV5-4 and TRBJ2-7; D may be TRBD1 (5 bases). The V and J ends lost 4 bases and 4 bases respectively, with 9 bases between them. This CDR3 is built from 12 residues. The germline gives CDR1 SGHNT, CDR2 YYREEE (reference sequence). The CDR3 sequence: CASSPQGYEQYF. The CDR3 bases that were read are TGTGCCAGCAGCCCCCAGGGATACGAG.

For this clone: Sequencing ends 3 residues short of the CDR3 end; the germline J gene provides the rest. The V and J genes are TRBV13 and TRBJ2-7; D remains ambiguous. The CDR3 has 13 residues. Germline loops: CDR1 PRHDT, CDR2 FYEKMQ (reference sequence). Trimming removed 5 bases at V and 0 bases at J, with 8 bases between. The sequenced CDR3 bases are TGTGCCAGCAGCCTATCATTCTCCTACGAG. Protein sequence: CASSLSFSYE. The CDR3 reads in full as CASSLSFSYEQYF. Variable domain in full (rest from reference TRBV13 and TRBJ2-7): AAGVIQSPRHLIKEKRETATLKCYPIPRHDTVYWYQQGPGQDPQFLISFYEKMQSDKGSIPDRFSAQQFSDYHSELNMSSLELGDSALYFCASSLSFSYEQYFGPGTRLTVT.

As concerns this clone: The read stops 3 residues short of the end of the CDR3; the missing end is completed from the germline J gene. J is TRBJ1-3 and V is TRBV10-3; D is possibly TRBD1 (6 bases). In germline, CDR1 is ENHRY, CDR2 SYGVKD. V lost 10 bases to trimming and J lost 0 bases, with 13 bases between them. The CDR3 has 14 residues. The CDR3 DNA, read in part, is TGTGCCAACTCACAGGACAGCTCTGGAAACACC. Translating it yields CANSQDSSGNT. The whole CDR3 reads CANSQDSSGNTIYF.

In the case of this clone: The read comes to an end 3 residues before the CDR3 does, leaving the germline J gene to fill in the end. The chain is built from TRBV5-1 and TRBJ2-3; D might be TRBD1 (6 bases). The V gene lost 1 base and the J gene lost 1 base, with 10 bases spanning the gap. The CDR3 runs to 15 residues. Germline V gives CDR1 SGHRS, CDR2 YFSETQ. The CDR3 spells CASSLQGPRTDTQYF. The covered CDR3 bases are TGCGCCAGCAGCTTGCAGGGGCCCCGCACAGATACG.